The rows below give T cell receptor beta chains drawn from one sample of a study of T cell responses to AZD1222 COVID-19 vaccine. Sequenced by immunoSEQ multiplex PCR; TCRdb stores in-frame clones only, minus some. The table includes 150,000 to 200,000 clones, under 95% detected once. Sequencing was performed on peripheral blood, taken 28 days after the second AZD1222 dose. Receptor source: an adult who received the AZD1222 COVID-19 vaccine. CDR3s include the opening cysteine and the closing phenylalanine or tryptophan. The D gene is left open where the match is weak. Clone sizes are given selectively: once, few, many, or a class where the clone is expanded.

clone_size: .; v_call: TRBV9; j_call: TRBJ2-7; d_call: .; cdr3_nt: TGTGCCAGCAGCGTAGAGAGAGGCGAGCAGTACTTC; cdr3_aa: CASSVERGEQYF
clone_size: .; v_call: TRBV7-9; j_call: TRBJ1-6; d_call: TRBD1; cdr3_nt: TGTGCCAGCAGTGATCGGACAGGCCCTTATAATTCACCCCTCCACTTT; cdr3_aa: CASSDRTGPYNSPLHF
clone_size: .; v_call: TRBV5-6; j_call: TRBJ1-1; d_call: .; cdr3_nt: TGTGCCAGCAGCTTGGGACATCGAGTGTTCACTGAAGCTTTCTTT; cdr3_aa: CASSLGHRVFTEAFF
clone_size: few; v_call: TRBV6-5; j_call: TRBJ2-1; d_call: .; cdr3_nt: TGTGCCAGCAGTACGCCAGACCGATTTGAGCAGTTCTTC; cdr3_aa: CASSTPDRFEQFF
clone_size: .; v_call: TRBV5-4; j_call: TRBJ1-2; d_call: .; cdr3_nt: TGTGCCAGCAGCTTGGATAGGGGCAACCGCTACCGTTTCAACTATGGCTACACCTTC; cdr3_aa: CASSLDRGNRYRFNYGYTF
clone_size: .; v_call: TRBV21-1; j_call: TRBJ2-3; d_call: .; cdr3_nt: TGTGCCAGCAGATGCGGGGGGGCGGTTGAGCGCACAGATACGCAGTATTTT; cdr3_aa: CASRCGGAVERTDTQYF
clone_size: .; v_call: TRBV2; j_call: TRBJ1-5; d_call: .; cdr3_nt: TGTGCCAGCAGCGAAGGAGGTAGGCTTCGCAATCAGCCCCAGCATTTT; cdr3_aa: CASSEGGRLRNQPQHF
clone_size: .; v_call: TRBV29-1; j_call: TRBJ2-7; d_call: .; cdr3_nt: TGCAGCGTTGAAGGGGCCGGGGACGAGCAGTACTTC; cdr3_aa: CSVEGAGDEQYF
clone_size: .; v_call: TRBV7-9; j_call: TRBJ2-7; d_call: .; cdr3_nt: TGTGCCAGCAGCGCCGGACCGACCTATCTCTCCTACGAGCAGTACTTC; cdr3_aa: CASSAGPTYLSYEQYF
clone_size: .; v_call: TRBV6-6; j_call: TRBJ1-2; d_call: .; cdr3_nt: TGTGCCAGCAGTTACGTCGACTATGGCTACACCTTC; cdr3_aa: CASSYVDYGYTF
clone_size: .; v_call: TRBV18; j_call: TRBJ1-2; d_call: .; cdr3_nt: TGTGCCAGCTCACCGGGTCGGGACGGATCCTATGGCTACACCTTC; cdr3_aa: CASSPGRDGSYGYTF
clone_size: .; v_call: TRBV6-7; j_call: TRBJ1-5; d_call: .; cdr3_nt: TGTGCCAGCAGTTACTGGAGGGGGAATCAGCCCCAGCATTTT; cdr3_aa: CASSYWRGNQPQHF
clone_size: once; v_call: TRBV28; j_call: TRBJ2-7; d_call: TRBD1; cdr3_nt: TGTGCCAGTCTTAACGCCGGGACAGGGTCGGGTGAGCAGTACTTC; cdr3_aa: CASLNAGTGSGEQYF
clone_size: .; v_call: TRBV3-1/TRBV3-2; j_call: TRBJ1-1; d_call: .; cdr3_nt: TGTGCCAGCAGAACAACGGGGACTGAAGCTTTCTTT; cdr3_aa: CASRTTGTEAFF
clone_size: .; v_call: TRBV6-5; j_call: TRBJ1-2; d_call: .; cdr3_nt: TGTGCCAGCAGTCCCAGGCAGGGATGGAGCTATGGCTACACCTTC; cdr3_aa: CASSPRQGWSYGYTF
clone_size: .; v_call: TRBV7-9; j_call: TRBJ1-1; d_call: .; cdr3_nt: TGTGCCAGCAGCCGAACCCAGCCGAACACTGAAGCTTTCTTT; cdr3_aa: CASSRTQPNTEAFF
clone_size: .; v_call: TRBV5-6; j_call: TRBJ2-3; d_call: TRBD2; cdr3_nt: TGTGCCGGTTACCTAGCGGAGGATACGCAGTATTTT; cdr3_aa: CAGYLAEDTQYF
clone_size: .; v_call: TRBV5-4; j_call: TRBJ2-2; d_call: .; cdr3_nt: TGTGCCAGCAGCTTGGGAGAGAACACCGGGGAGCTGTTTTTT; cdr3_aa: CASSLGENTGELFF
clone_size: .; v_call: TRBV10-3; j_call: TRBJ1-5; d_call: .; cdr3_nt: TGTGCCATCAGTGAGTCTAGGGGGATTAATAATCAGCCCCAGCATTTT; cdr3_aa: CAISESRGINNQPQHF
clone_size: .; v_call: TRBV3-1/TRBV3-2; j_call: TRBJ1-1; d_call: .; cdr3_nt: TGTGCCAGCAGCCATGGACAGATGAACACTGAAGCTTTCTTT; cdr3_aa: CASSHGQMNTEAFF
clone_size: .; v_call: TRBV6-5; j_call: TRBJ1-1; d_call: .; cdr3_nt: TGTGCCAGCAGTTCCGTCAGGGACCGAACTGAAGCTTTCTTT; cdr3_aa: CASSSVRDRTEAFF
clone_size: .; v_call: TRBV7-9; j_call: TRBJ2-7; d_call: .; cdr3_nt: TGTGCCAGCAGCACAGGTTCCTTCTACGAGCAGTACTTC; cdr3_aa: CASSTGSFYEQYF
clone_size: .; v_call: TRBV6-5; j_call: TRBJ1-2; d_call: .; cdr3_nt: TGTGCCAGCAGCCTAAGTCTATACTATGGCTACACCTTC; cdr3_aa: CASSLSLYYGYTF
clone_size: .; v_call: TRBV9; j_call: TRBJ1-4; d_call: .; cdr3_nt: TGTGCCAGCAGCGCCCAGGGGACTAATGAAAAACTGTTTTTT; cdr3_aa: CASSAQGTNEKLFF
clone_size: .; v_call: TRBV9; j_call: TRBJ1-2; d_call: .; cdr3_nt: TGTGCCAGCAGCGTAGTGGCTGGGGAGGCAGCCAGTCTTCTCAACTATGGCTACACCTTC; cdr3_aa: CASSVVAGEAASLLNYGYTF
clone_size: .; v_call: TRBV6-4; j_call: TRBJ1-5; d_call: TRBD1; cdr3_nt: TGTGCCAGCACCCGGACAGGGGGCGCATTCAATCAGCCCCAGCATTTT; cdr3_aa: CASTRTGGAFNQPQHF
clone_size: .; v_call: TRBV5-1; j_call: TRBJ1-6; d_call: TRBD1; cdr3_nt: TGCGCCAGCAGCAGGAGACAGGGAACTAATTCACCCCTCCACTTT; cdr3_aa: CASSRRQGTNSPLHF
clone_size: once; v_call: TRBV2; j_call: TRBJ2-6; d_call: TRBD1; cdr3_nt: TGTGCCACCCGAGGGACAGGGTGGACTGGGGCCAACGTCCTGACTTTC; cdr3_aa: CATRGTGWTGANVLTF
clone_size: few; v_call: TRBV6-5; j_call: TRBJ2-1; d_call: TRBD1; cdr3_nt: TGTGCCAGCAGTTCCTGGGACAGTTACAATGAGCAGTTCTTC; cdr3_aa: CASSSWDSYNEQFF
clone_size: .; v_call: TRBV5-1; j_call: TRBJ2-1; d_call: .; cdr3_nt: TGCGCCAGCAGCTTGACGGCTCAAGGTGAGCAGTTCTTC; cdr3_aa: CASSLTAQGEQFF
clone_size: .; v_call: TRBV10-3; j_call: TRBJ1-5; d_call: .; cdr3_nt: TGTGCCATCAGTGAGGGGCAGCATAGCAATCAGCCCCAGCATTTT; cdr3_aa: CAISEGQHSNQPQHF
clone_size: .; v_call: TRBV7-2; j_call: TRBJ2-1; d_call: TRBD2; cdr3_nt: TGTGCCAGCAGCTTGACTAGCGGGACATACAATGAGCAGTTCTTC; cdr3_aa: CASSLTSGTYNEQFF
clone_size: .; v_call: TRBV6-6; j_call: TRBJ1-5; d_call: .; cdr3_nt: TGTGCCAGCAGATTCGACCCCAGCAATCAGCCCCAGCATTTT; cdr3_aa: CASRFDPSNQPQHF
clone_size: .; v_call: TRBV5-4; j_call: TRBJ2-3; d_call: TRBD2; cdr3_nt: TGTGCCAGCGGCATAGCGGGGGGGGTACGGGAAAGCACAGATACGCAGTATTTT; cdr3_aa: CASGIAGGVRESTDTQYF
clone_size: .; v_call: TRBV4-2; j_call: TRBJ1-2; d_call: .; cdr3_nt: TGTGCCAGCAGCCAAGATATAGGGGTTGGCTACACCTTC; cdr3_aa: CASSQDIGVGYTF
clone_size: .; v_call: TRBV5-1; j_call: TRBJ2-3; d_call: TRBD2; cdr3_nt: TGCGCCAGCAACGCGGGGGGGCAAGATACGCAGTATTTT; cdr3_aa: CASNAGGQDTQYF
clone_size: few; v_call: TRBV19; j_call: TRBJ2-7; d_call: TRBD1; cdr3_nt: TGTGCCGTCCGGGACAGCTCCTACGAGCAGTACTTC; cdr3_aa: CAVRDSSYEQYF
clone_size: once; v_call: TRBV3-1/TRBV3-2; j_call: TRBJ2-1; d_call: TRBD2; cdr3_nt: TGTGCCAGCAAGATGCGGGTAGCGGGGTGGAACCGAAACAATGAGCAGTTCTTC; cdr3_aa: CASKMRVAGWNRNNEQFF
clone_size: .; v_call: TRBV27; j_call: TRBJ1-3; d_call: TRBD1; cdr3_nt: TGTGCCAGCAGCTACAGGGGAGTACGAGGAAACACCATATATTTT; cdr3_aa: CASSYRGVRGNTIYF
clone_size: .; v_call: TRBV6-5; j_call: TRBJ1-5; d_call: .; cdr3_nt: TGTGCCAGCAGGTCAGGACTCGGCCATCAGCCCCAGCATTTT; cdr3_aa: CASRSGLGHQPQHF
clone_size: .; v_call: TRBV10-3; j_call: TRBJ1-4; d_call: .; cdr3_nt: TGTGCCATCAGTCCCGGGACACCCGCAACTAATGAAAAACTGTTTTTT; cdr3_aa: CAISPGTPATNEKLFF
clone_size: .; v_call: TRBV5-1; j_call: TRBJ2-3; d_call: .; cdr3_nt: TGCGCCAGCAGCCCCTGGACTCCCTATGCGGGCACAGATACGCAGTATTTT; cdr3_aa: CASSPWTPYAGTDTQYF
clone_size: .; v_call: TRBV18; j_call: TRBJ2-3; d_call: .; cdr3_nt: TGTGCCAGCCTGGGACTGAACACAGATACGCAGTATTTT; cdr3_aa: CASLGLNTDTQYF
clone_size: .; v_call: TRBV7-8; j_call: TRBJ1-4; d_call: .; cdr3_nt: TGTGCCAGCAGCTTGGGAGGGACAAACCCTAATGAAAAACTGTTTTTT; cdr3_aa: CASSLGGTNPNEKLFF
clone_size: .; v_call: TRBV3-1/TRBV3-2; j_call: TRBJ2-3; d_call: .; cdr3_nt: TGTGCCAGCAGCACCCTGAATACGCAGTATTTT; cdr3_aa: CASSTLNTQYF
clone_size: .; v_call: TRBV5-1; j_call: TRBJ2-5; d_call: .; cdr3_nt: TGCGCCAGCAGCTTGGCGCAGGGGACTCGAGAGACCCAGTACTTC; cdr3_aa: CASSLAQGTRETQYF
clone_size: .; v_call: TRBV18; j_call: TRBJ1-2; d_call: TRBD1; cdr3_nt: TGTGCCAGCTCACCCACGGGACAGGACTATGGCTACACCTTC; cdr3_aa: CASSPTGQDYGYTF
clone_size: .; v_call: TRBV2; j_call: TRBJ1-2; d_call: .; cdr3_nt: TGTGCCAGCAAGGGGCCCAACTATGGCTACACCTTC; cdr3_aa: CASKGPNYGYTF
clone_size: .; v_call: TRBV6-2/TRBV6-3; j_call: TRBJ2-3; d_call: .; cdr3_nt: TGTGCCAGCAGCCCCAGATACACAGATACGCAGTATTTT; cdr3_aa: CASSPRYTDTQYF
clone_size: .; v_call: TRBV9; j_call: TRBJ1-6; d_call: .; cdr3_nt: TGTGCCAGCAGCTCTCCTCAGGGACTTCTTAATTCACCCCTCCACTTT; cdr3_aa: CASSSPQGLLNSPLHF
clone_size: .; v_call: TRBV2; j_call: TRBJ1-3; d_call: .; cdr3_nt: TGTGCCAGCAACCCATCCTCTGGAAACACCATATATTTT; cdr3_aa: CASNPSSGNTIYF
clone_size: .; v_call: TRBV19; j_call: TRBJ1-1; d_call: TRBD1; cdr3_nt: TGTGCCAGTAGTATCGGGGACAGGGGGGGGTTGGCTTTCTTT; cdr3_aa: CASSIGDRGGLAFF
clone_size: .; v_call: TRBV23-1; j_call: TRBJ1-6; d_call: .; cdr3_nt: TGCGCCAGCGAGCCGACAGAGAGCTCCTATAATTCACCCCTCCACTTT; cdr3_aa: CASEPTESSYNSPLHF
clone_size: .; v_call: TRBV29-1; j_call: TRBJ2-1; d_call: TRBD1; cdr3_nt: TGCAGCGTCGTGACAGGGGGCGATAGCTCCTACAATGAGCAGTTCTTC; cdr3_aa: CSVVTGGDSSYNEQFF